This is a list of T cell receptor beta chains from one sample in a study of OX40 agonist ivuxolimab in advanced cancers. Here immunoSEQ multiplex PCR was the method, and the copy in TCRdb shows in-frame clones only, minus some. The table has tens of thousands of clones, roughly 80% seen once. The source material was CD4+ or CD8+ T cells sorted from blood, sampled in a trial of the OX40 agonist ivuxolimab. All receptors come from an adult with an advanced solid tumor such as melanoma, head and neck, liver or kidney cancer. Both conserved end residues are part of each CDR3. Fields, in order: J gene, D gene, CDR3 length, V gene, clone size, CDR3 DNA, CDR3 protein. D genes are given only for firm matches. Clone size is given for some rows only: seen once, a few or many times, or a class if the clone is expanded.

TRBJ2-2	TRBD1	17	TRBV27	-	TGTGCCAGCAGTCGGGACAGCGCCATTTCGAACACCGGGGAGCTGTTTTTT	CASSRDSAISNTGELFF
TRBJ1-4	-	12	TRBV7-6	-	TGTGCCAGCAGCTCCCCGGGCGAAAAACTGTTTTTT	CASSSPGEKLFF
TRBJ2-1	TRBD1	14	TRBV7-9	-	TGTGCCAGCAGGGGGACAGGGTCGGGGAATGAGCAGTTCTTC	CASRGTGSGNEQFF
TRBJ1-1	-	13	TRBV15	-	TGTGCCACCAGCGGCAGGGGTAACACTGAAGCTTTCTTT	CATSGRGNTEAFF
TRBJ1-2	-	17	TRBV7-2	-	TGTGCCAGCAGCTTAGCAGTCCAGACAGCCTGGTTAACCGGCTACACCTTC	CASSLAVQTAWLTGYTF
TRBJ2-5	-	13	TRBV15	-	TGTGCCACCAGCCTAGACAGCCAAGAGACCCAGTACTTC	CATSLDSQETQYF
TRBJ1-2	-	13	TRBV9	medium-sized	TGTGCCAGCAGCGGGATAGGGGACTATGGCTACACCTTC	CASSGIGDYGYTF
TRBJ1-6	-	15	TRBV6-5	-	TGTGCCAGCAGTTTAGGACCGGCCCATAATTCACCCCTCCACTTT	CASSLGPAHNSPLHF
TRBJ2-1	-	13	TRBV27	-	TGTGCCAGCAGTTTAACGCTATCCAATGAGCAGTTCTTC	CASSLTLSNEQFF
TRBJ2-1	TRBD2	13	TRBV11-2	-	TGTGCCAGCAGCTTCGGGACTAGCAATGAGCAGTTCTTC	CASSFGTSNEQFF
TRBJ2-7	-	14	TRBV6-5	-	TGTGCCAGCAGTTCCGAAGGGTTGAGGTACGAGCAGTACTTC	CASSSEGLRYEQYF
TRBJ1-5	TRBD1	15	TRBV28	once	TGTGCCAGCAGTTCAACCTTACAGGGGGCGTATCCCCAGCATTTT	CASSSTLQGAYPQHF
TRBJ2-5	-	12	TRBV25-1	-	TGTGCCAGCAGTTTAGGCCGAGAGACCCAGTACTTC	CASSLGRETQYF
TRBJ2-3	TRBD2	15	TRBV4-1	few	TGCGCCAGCAGCGAGCTAGCGGGAGACACAGATACGCAGTATTTT	CASSELAGDTDTQYF
TRBJ2-1	-	12	TRBV13	-	TGTGCCAGCAGCTTGGGGCAGGGTGAGCAGTTCTTC	CASSLGQGEQFF
TRBJ1-1	-	17	TRBV5-1	-	TGCGCCAGCAGCCTCCTCGGTTGGGCTGAGATTCCCACTGAAGCTTTCTTT	CASSLLGWAEIPTEAFF
TRBJ2-7	TRBD1	13	TRBV5-3	-	TGTGCCAGCAGCACCTGGACAGGGGACGAGCAGTACTTC	CASSTWTGDEQYF
TRBJ2-7	-	12	TRBV2	once	TGTGCCAGCTTGGACTTGTCCTACGAGCAGTACTTC	CASLDLSYEQYF
TRBJ1-4	-	13	TRBV5-6	-	TGTGCCAGCAGCCAGGATTATAATGAAAAACTGTTTTTT	CASSQDYNEKLFF
TRBJ2-4	-	13	TRBV11-2	-	TGTGCCAGCAGCTTAGTAGGAGTAAACATTCAGTACTTC	CASSLVGVNIQYF
TRBJ2-1	TRBD1	16	TRBV5-1	-	TGCGCCAGCAGCTCAGACTTAGGGACAGGGTACAATGAGCAGTTCTTC	CASSSDLGTGYNEQFF
TRBJ1-4	-	11	TRBV6-1	-	TGTGCCAGCACTTCAGGTGAAAAACTGTTTTTT	CASTSGEKLFF
TRBJ1-5	-	15	TRBV15	-	TGTGCCACCAGCAGAGATCGGGGTCGCAATCAGCCCCAGCATTTT	CATSRDRGRNQPQHF
TRBJ1-4	TRBD1	15	TRBV5-1	-	TGCGCCAGCAGACAATGGACAGGGGAAGACGAAAAACTGTTTTTT	CASRQWTGEDEKLFF
TRBJ1-1	-	15	TRBV6-4	few	TGTGCCAGCAGTGAATTTGGGGATGGGAGCACTGAAGCTTTCTTT	CASSEFGDGSTEAFF
TRBJ1-4	TRBD1	14	TRBV9	-	TGTGCCAGCAGCGGCCGGGACAGGGCCCCGATTCTGTTTTTT	CASSGRDRAPILFF
TRBJ2-7	TRBD2	13	TRBV9	-	TGTGCCAGCAGCTTCGGGACTAGTGGCGAGCAGTACTTC	CASSFGTSGEQYF
TRBJ1-1	-	10	TRBV11-3	-	TGTGCCAGCAGCTTGGAGGGTGCTTTCTTT	CASSLEGAFF
TRBJ1-5	-	14	TRBV5-5	few	TGTGCCAGCAGCCCTATGATTTACAATCAGCCCCAGCATTTT	CASSPMIYNQPQHF
TRBJ2-3	-	13	TRBV19	-	TGTGCCAGTAGTATCTACGGCACAGATACGCAGTATTTT	CASSIYGTDTQYF
TRBJ2-1	-	12	TRBV29-1	-	TGCAGCGGAGGAGTCTCCTACAATGAGCAGTTCTTC	CSGGVSYNEQFF
TRBJ1-4	-	15	TRBV9	-	TGTGCCAGCAGCGTAGCTGGGACTGGGAATGAAAAACTGTTTTTT	CASSVAGTGNEKLFF
TRBJ1-1	-	12	TRBV6-1	-	TGTGCCAGCAGTGAAGCGACGCCTGAAGCTTTCTTT	CASSEATPEAFF
TRBJ1-4	-	14	TRBV9	-	TGTGCCAGCAGCCCCCGGGGGGCTAATGAAAAACTGTTTTTT	CASSPRGANEKLFF
TRBJ2-5	-	12	TRBV9	-	TGTGCCAGCAGCGTAGACCAGGAGACCCAGTACTTC	CASSVDQETQYF
TRBJ2-1	TRBD2	17	TRBV11-3	-	TGTGCCAGCAGCCATCTAGCGGGAGCAGGATTTTACAATGAGCAGTTCTTC	CASSHLAGAGFYNEQFF
TRBJ1-1	-	14	TRBV5-1	-	TGCGCCAGCAGCTTAGAACAGTTGAACACTGAAGCTTTCTTT	CASSLEQLNTEAFF
TRBJ2-5	-	13	TRBV11-2	-	TGTGCCAGCAGCCCCCGGCCGTCGGAGGCCCAGTACTTC	CASSPRPSEAQYF
TRBJ2-1	-	14	TRBV13	-	TGTGCCAGCAGCGAGGGCAGGGGACACAATGAGCAGTTCTTC	CASSEGRGHNEQFF
TRBJ2-6	TRBD1	16	TRBV7-9	-	TGTGCCAGCAGGCACACAGGGGGAGGTGGGGCCAACGTCCTGACTTTC	CASRHTGGGGANVLTF
TRBJ2-1	TRBD1	16	TRBV5-1	-	TGCGCCAGCAGCTTGCTAGGGGGCCACTCCTACAATGAGCAGTTCTTC	CASSLLGGHSYNEQFF
TRBJ2-7	-	15	TRBV19	-	TGTGCCAGTAGTATAGATTGGACTAAATCCTACGAGCAGTACTTC	CASSIDWTKSYEQYF
TRBJ1-5	-	14	TRBV27	once	TGTGCCAGCAGTTTTATAGGGTTCGGGCAGCCCCAGCATTTT	CASSFIGFGQPQHF
TRBJ2-2	-	11	TRBV7-9	-	TGTGCCATTGAAGTGGCCGGGGAGCTGTTTTTT	CAIEVAGELFF
TRBJ1-2	-	13	TRBV29-1	-	TGCAGCGTTCTGAGTGCAGGGAACTATGGCTACACCTTC	CSVLSAGNYGYTF
TRBJ2-1	TRBD2	14	TRBV27	-	TGTGCCAGCACGACTAGCGGGAGTCGGAATGAGCAGTTCTTC	CASTTSGSRNEQFF
TRBJ1-2	-	13	TRBV5-4	-	TGTGCCAGCAGCAACAGGGACGGGGATGGCTACACCTTC	CASSNRDGDGYTF